A single sample gave rise to the 20 T cell receptor beta chains below, sequenced in a study of shared clonotypes between healthy human individuals. TCRdb keeps only in-frame clones here, not all; method: immunoSEQ multiplex PCR. The repertoire holds roughly 500,000 clones, with around 78% as singletons. Sequenced material: PBMCs. These receptors were taken from a woman in her 40s in good health. Some clones in this sample may be carry-over from other donors' samples.

About this clone: A far larger clone is one base from this, pointing to a likely read error. Other DNA sequences in the same sample also yield this CDR3. The J gene is TRBJ1-1, the V gene TRBV5-1, with D uncertain. Germline V gene data show CDR1 as SGHRS and CDR2 as YFSETQ. The V gene lost 3 bases and the J gene lost 6 bases, with 18 bases spanning the gap. This CDR3 has 15 amino acids. The CDR3 sequence is CASSWAVDGLSEAFF. In DNA form, the CDR3 reads TGCGCCAGCAGCTGGGCGGTTGACGGTCTGTCTGAAGCTTTCTTT.

The chain recombines TRBV7-9 with TRBJ2-1, with TRBD2 identical over 12 bases. CDR3 length: 15 residues. Per germline, CDR1 SEHNR and CDR2 FQNEAQ (reference sequence). V dropped 10 bases and J dropped 7; count of bases not matched to a gene: 11. The CDR3 reads CATPRWGTSGNEQFF. The CDR3 bases are TGTGCCACCCCGCGGTGGGGGACTAGCGGGAATGAGCAGTTCTTC.

The rearrangement links TRBV19 to TRBJ2-2; 11 nucleotides line up with TRBD2. Germline loops: CDR1 LNHDA, CDR2 SQIVND (reference sequence). V trimming: 5 bases; J trimming: 9 bases; junction bases outside the gene matches: 8. The CDR3 sequence is 15 residues long. The chain's CDR3 is CASSFLSGGGRELFF. CDR3 nucleotide sequence: TGTGCCAGTAGTTTCCTTAGCGGGGGGGGCCGGGAGCTGTTTTTT.

Details on this clone: A much larger clonotype is one base distant, so this may be a read error. V and J are TRBV7-2 and TRBJ2-7; a weak D match, TRBD1 (5 bases). Germline V lookup: CDR1 SGHTA, CDR2 FQGNSA. V lost 3 bases, J lost 8 bases, and 8 bases lay in between. The length of the CDR3 is 11 residues. The CDR3: CASSLQGKQYF. The DNA for the CDR3 is TGTGCCAGCAGCTTGCAGGGCAAGCAGTACTTC.

V usage is TRBV7-2 and J usage is TRBJ2-7, with D perhaps matching TRBD1 (5 bases). The V gene's germline CDR1 is SGHTA and CDR2 FQGNSA. V was clipped by 1 base and J by 2 bases, with 12 bases between them. The CDR3 length is 15 residues. CDR3 protein: CASSLVPRATYEQYF. CDR3 in DNA: TGTGCCAGCAGCTTAGTCCCCAGGGCCACCTACGAGCAGTACTTC.

About this clone itself: This probably arose from a read error, given a far larger clone one base away. No conserved phenylalanine or tryptophan ends this CDR3, so it is likely a read error. J is TRBJ2-3 and V is TRBV5-1; TRBD2 is a possible D gene (5 bases). Per the germline V gene, CDR1 is SGHRS and CDR2 is YFSETQ. This CDR3 comprises 15 residues. V was trimmed by 3 bases and J by 0 bases, leaving 11 bases between them. CDR3 DNA: TGCGCCAGCAGCTCGATAGCGACTAGCACAGATACGCAGTATCTT. Translated: CASSSIATSTDTQYL.

V usage is TRBV11-3 and J usage is TRBJ2-7; unclear D gene. The CDR3 consists of 13 residues. Trimming cost V 1 base and J 2 bases, with 6 bases left between them. The germline gives CDR1 SGHNT, CDR2 YENEEA. The CDR3 nucleotides read TGTGCCAGCAGCTTAGGGGAAGCCTACGAGCAGTACTTC. This sequence encodes CASSLGEAYEQYF.

Only one count was recorded for this clone. V and J are TRBV7-9 and TRBJ2-5; 10 bases are a match to TRBD2. This CDR3 is built from 15 residues. Germline V lookup: CDR1 SEHNR, CDR2 FQNEAQ (reference sequence). Trimming removed 3 bases from V and 0 bases from J; junction bases left unmatched: 1. This CDR3 reads CASSFTSGNQETQYF. DNA of the CDR3: TGTGCCAGCAGCTTTACTAGCGGGAACCAAGAGACCCAGTACTTC.

J is TRBJ2-5 and V is TRBV2; 9 bases map to TRBD2. J was trimmed by 2 bases and V by 4 bases; bases with no gene match: 5. In germline, CDR1 is SNHLY, CDR2 FYNNEI. The CDR3 is 15 amino acids. The CDR3 here is CASSGRTSEQETQYF. CDR3 sequence (DNA): TGTGCCAGCAGTGGGAGGACTAGCGAACAAGAGACCCAGTACTTC.

The rearrangement joins TRBV28 to TRBJ2-7; D may be TRBD2 (7 bases). The CDR3 spans 15 residues. Deletions cut 2 bases from V and 0 bases from J, with 11 bases between. The germline gives CDR1 MDHEN, CDR2 SYDVKM. The CDR3 reads CASSLQGRASYEQYF. The CDR3 DNA is TGTGCCAGCAGTTTACAGGGGAGGGCCTCCTACGAGCAGTACTTC.

Concerning this clone: Other DNA sequences in this specimen translate into the identical CDR3. In DNA, the CDR3 is TGTGCCAGCTCACCTCGACAGAGCAGCACAGATACGCAGTATTTT. Its translation: CASSPRQSSTDTQYF. The chain has TRBV18 and TRBJ2-3; possible D gene TRBD1, 5 bases. The V gene lost 3 bases and the J gene lost 0 bases, with 10 bases spanning the gap. Germline V gives CDR1 KGHSH, CDR2 LQKENI. The CDR3 length is 15 residues. Full variable domain (missing parts from reference TRBV18 and TRBJ2-3): NAGVMQNPRHLVRRRGQEARLRCSPMKGHSHVYWYRQLPEEGLKFMVYLQKENIIDESGMPKERFSAEFPKEGPSILRIQQVVRGDSAAYFCASSPRQSSTDTQYFGPGTRLTVL.

This clone was counted ten times or more. The same CDR3 is also encoded by other DNA sequences in this sample. The gene calls are TRBV19 and TRBJ1-4; D is undetermined. The CDR3 has 14 amino acids. The V and J ends lost 5 bases and 0 bases respectively, with 7 bases between them. Germline CDR1 reads LNHDA; CDR2 reads SQIVND (reference sequence). This chain's CDR3 is CASSLMATNEKLFF. In DNA, the CDR3 is TGTGCCAGTAGTCTGATGGCAACTAATGAAAAACTGTTTTTT.

This chain joins TRBV19 and TRBJ1-5; TRBD1 is a possible D gene (5 bases). V was clipped by 3 bases and J by 11 bases, with 14 bases between them. CDR1 and CDR2 (germline): LNHDA, SQIVND (reference sequence). The CDR3 is 13 residues long. The CDR3 region has the DNA TGTGCCAGTAGTATCCTCGACGGAGGGGCCCAGCATTTT. This gives the protein CASSILDGGAQHF.

This clone was seen once. The V and J genes are TRBV5-1 and TRBJ2-7, with D possibly being TRBD1 or TRBD2 (5 bases each). V was trimmed by 4 bases and J by 5 bases, leaving 16 bases between them. CDR1 SGHRS and CDR2 YFSETQ come from the germline V gene. The CDR3 has 14 residues. The CDR3 loop reads CASSPGGGKHEQYF. CDR3 nucleotides: TGCGCCAGCAGCCCTGGGGGTGGGAAACACGAGCAGTACTTC.

This chain connects TRBV4-3 to TRBJ2-1, with 9 bases aligning to TRBD1. Germline CDR1 LGHNA, CDR2 YSLEER. V lost 1 base and J lost 8; bases outside the gene matches: 6. CDR3 length: 15 amino acids. The CDR3 DNA follows: TGCGCCAGCAGCCAAGGGCCGGGACAGGGCGATGAGCAGTTCTTC. The encoded protein is CASSQGPGQGDEQFF.

The CDR3 loop reads CASSLAGTRGYNEQFF. CDR3 DNA sequence: TGCGCCAGCAGCTTGGCCGGGACTAGGGGGTACAATGAGCAGTTCTTC. The chain couples TRBV5-1 to TRBJ2-1; 8 positions match TRBD2. CDR1 and CDR2 (germline): SGHRS, YFSETQ. This CDR3 is 16 amino acids long. V lost 0 bases, J lost 4 bases, and 6 bases stayed unmatched.

In its sample, this clone was seen once. The DNA for the CDR3 is TGTGCCAGCAAGGGAACAGGGAGTAGGGAAAAACTGTTTTTT. It encodes CASKGTGSREKLFF. The chain links TRBV6-5 to TRBJ1-4, with D maybe TRBD1 (6 bases). The CDR3 runs to 14 residues. The germline gives CDR1 MNHEY, CDR2 SVGAGI. V was cut by 7 bases and J by 8 bases, with 17 bases left in between.

The chain employs TRBV9 and TRBJ2-5, with D tentatively TRBD1 or TRBD2 (6 bases each). V lost 2 bases to trimming and J lost 5 bases, with 13 bases between them. The CDR3 has 14 amino acids. Germline V lookup: CDR1 SGDLS, CDR2 YYNGEE. CDR3 in DNA: TGTGCCAGCAGCGTTGCAGGGGAGGTGGAGACCCAGTACTTC. The encoded protein is CASSVAGEVETQYF.

This clone was observed a handful of times. This chain links TRBV7-9 with TRBJ1-2, with D tentatively TRBD1 (5 bases). V lost 6 bases, J lost 7 bases, and 21 bases lay in between. Germline V lookup: CDR1 SEHNR, CDR2 FQNEAQ (reference sequence). This CDR3 spans 15 amino acids. CDR3: CASSYPGGRVVGYTF. The DNA for the CDR3 is TGTGCCAGCAGTTATCCGGGCGGCAGGGTAGTTGGCTACACCTTC.

This clone appeared a single time. This chain connects TRBV11-2 to TRBJ1-2; D unresolved. The germline V gene encodes CDR1 SGHAT and CDR2 FQNNGV. This CDR3 region has 16 residues. Deletions cut 5 bases from V and 0 bases from J, with 16 bases between. The CDR3 loop reads CASSRPASFSNYGYTF. The CDR3 nucleotides read TGTGCCAGCAGCCGCCCCGCCAGTTTCTCTAACTATGGCTACACCTTC.